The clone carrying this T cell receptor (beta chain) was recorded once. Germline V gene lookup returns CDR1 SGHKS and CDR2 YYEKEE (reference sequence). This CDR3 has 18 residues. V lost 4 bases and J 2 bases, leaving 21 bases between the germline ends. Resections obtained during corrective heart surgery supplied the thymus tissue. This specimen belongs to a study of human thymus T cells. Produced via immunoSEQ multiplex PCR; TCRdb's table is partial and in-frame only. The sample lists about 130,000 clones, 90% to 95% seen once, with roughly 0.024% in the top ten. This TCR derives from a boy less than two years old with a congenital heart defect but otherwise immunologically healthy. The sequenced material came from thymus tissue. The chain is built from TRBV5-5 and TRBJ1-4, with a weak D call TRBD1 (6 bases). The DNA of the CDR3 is TGTGCCAGCAGCCTACTCTCCGGGACATCAAAGACTAATGAAAAACTGTTTTTT. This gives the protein CASSLLSGTSKTNEKLFF.